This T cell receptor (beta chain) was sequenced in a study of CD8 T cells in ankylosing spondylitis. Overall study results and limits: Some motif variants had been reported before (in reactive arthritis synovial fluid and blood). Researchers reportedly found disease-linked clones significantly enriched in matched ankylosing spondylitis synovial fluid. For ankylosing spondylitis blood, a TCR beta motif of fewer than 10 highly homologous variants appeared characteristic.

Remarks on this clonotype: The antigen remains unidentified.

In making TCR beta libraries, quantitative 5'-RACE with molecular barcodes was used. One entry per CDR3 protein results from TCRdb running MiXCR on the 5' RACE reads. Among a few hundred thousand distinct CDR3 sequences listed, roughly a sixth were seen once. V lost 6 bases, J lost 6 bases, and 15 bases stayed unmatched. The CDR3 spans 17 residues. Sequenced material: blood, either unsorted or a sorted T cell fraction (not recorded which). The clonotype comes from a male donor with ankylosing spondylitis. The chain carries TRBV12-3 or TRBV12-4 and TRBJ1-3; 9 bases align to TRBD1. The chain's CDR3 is CASSFRTGERVANTIYF. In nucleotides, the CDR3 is TGTGCCAGCAGCTTTAGGACAGGGGAAAGGGTGGCAAACACCATATATTTT.